These T cell receptor beta chains were read from a single sample in a study of cytomegalovirus exposure and HLA in healthy donors. Generated by immunoSEQ multiplex PCR, the TCRdb table keeps only in-frame clones and is missing some. Counted here are under 300,000 clones, 75% to 85% occurring once; the ten biggest clones make up about 8%. The sample taken for sequencing was PBMCs. The receptors were gathered from a woman in her sixties or seventies in good health and CMV-seropositive. Both conserved end residues are part of each CDR3. Clone size is given for some rows only: seen once, a few or many times, or a class if the clone is expanded.

- | TRBJ1-1 | TRBV5-5 | CASSLGTTTGYAEAFF
- | TRBJ1-1 | TRBV14 | CASSLKGRNTEAFF
- | TRBJ1-4 | TRBV27 | CASSLAGGREKLFF
once | TRBJ2-3 | TRBV5-1 | CASKDAGTQYF
- | TRBJ2-1 | TRBV7-9 | CASSLAGQGREQFF
- | TRBJ2-3 | TRBV2 | CASSYSGRKDTQYF
- | TRBJ2-3 | TRBV7-9 | CASSLSQGSTDTQYF
- | TRBJ1-1 | TRBV9 | CASSVGLMNTEAFF
few | TRBJ1-5 | TRBV29-1 | CSVGTRGGSSPQHF
- | TRBJ2-3 | TRBV9 | CASSVGPSGRTDTQYF
- | TRBJ2-1 | TRBV9 | CASSVGASGIHNEQFF
- | TRBJ1-2 | TRBV1 | CTSSPYGYTF
- | TRBJ2-7 | TRBV7-9 | CASSTRLASYEQYF
- | TRBJ2-1 | TRBV19 | CASTKRLAGLMNEQFF
- | TRBJ2-7 | TRBV10-2 | CASRRAVNEQYF
- | TRBJ1-2 | TRBV27 | CASSLSGRRGYTF
few | TRBJ1-5 | TRBV7-9 | CASSVAGAHQPQHF
- | TRBJ1-5 | TRBV23-1 | CASSQGVRSNQPQHF
few | TRBJ1-5 | TRBV2 | CASRDRGNQPQHF
- | TRBJ1-1 | TRBV25-1 | CASRDRGTEAFF
- | TRBJ2-2 | TRBV4-2 | CASSERTTLTGELFF
once | TRBJ1-3 | TRBV19 | CASSIQGRIGNTIYF
- | TRBJ2-1 | TRBV6-5 | CASRSPGQGYHEQFF
- | TRBJ2-7 | TRBV4-1 | CASSQMGQGEFSYEQYF
- | TRBJ1-4 | TRBV2 | CASSAGTAVNEKLFF
few | TRBJ1-1 | TRBV5-4 | CASSYPGNTEAFF
- | TRBJ1-1 | TRBV2 | CASRRTEKVEAFF
- | TRBJ1-2 | TRBV10-3 | CAITADSNYGYTF
- | TRBJ1-5 | TRBV27 | CASTSLYRLDQPQHF
- | TRBJ2-1 | TRBV7-8 | CASSLMGVERDEQFF
- | TRBJ1-2 | TRBV7-9 | CASSLRGTGDGYGYTF
- | TRBJ2-1 | TRBV10-3 | CAISTGVDNEQFF
- | TRBJ1-2 | TRBV6-5 | CASRGTGPGYTF
- | TRBJ2-7 | TRBV2 | CASSETPGLAGGLGSYEQYF
- | TRBJ2-1 | TRBV5-1 | CASSLFAGGGNEQFF
- | TRBJ1-2 | TRBV2 | CAGRDSNYGYTF
- | TRBJ1-2 | TRBV7-3 | CASSPSGSYGYTF
- | TRBJ2-7 | TRBV6-8 | CASSYSDQEGQGCPYEQYF